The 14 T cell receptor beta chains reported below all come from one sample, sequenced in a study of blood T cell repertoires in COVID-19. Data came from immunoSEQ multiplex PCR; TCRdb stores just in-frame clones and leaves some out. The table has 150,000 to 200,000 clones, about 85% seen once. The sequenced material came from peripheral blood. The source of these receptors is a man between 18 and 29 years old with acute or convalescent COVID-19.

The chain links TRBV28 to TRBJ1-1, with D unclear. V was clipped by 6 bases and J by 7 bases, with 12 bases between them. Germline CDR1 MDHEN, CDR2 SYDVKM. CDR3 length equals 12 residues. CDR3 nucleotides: TGTGCCAGCAGGACGCGAGGGAATGAAGCTTTCTTT. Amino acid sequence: CASRTRGNEAFF. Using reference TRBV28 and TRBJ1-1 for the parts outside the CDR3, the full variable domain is DVKVTQSSRYLVKRTGEKVFLECVQDMDHENMFWYRQDPGLGLRLIYFSYDVKMKEKGDIPEGYSVSREKKERFSLILESASTNQTSMYLCASRTRGNEAFFGQGTRLTVV.

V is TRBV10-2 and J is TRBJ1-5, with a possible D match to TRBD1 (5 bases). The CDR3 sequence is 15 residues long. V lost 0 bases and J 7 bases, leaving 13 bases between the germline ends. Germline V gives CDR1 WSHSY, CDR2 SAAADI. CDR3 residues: CASSESRQSVQPQHF. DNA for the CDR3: TGCGCCAGCAGTGAGTCGCGACAGTCTGTGCAGCCCCAGCATTTT.

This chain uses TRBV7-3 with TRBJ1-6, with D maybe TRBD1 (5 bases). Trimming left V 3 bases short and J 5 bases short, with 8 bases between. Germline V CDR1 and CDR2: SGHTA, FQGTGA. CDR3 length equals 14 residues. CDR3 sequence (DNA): TGTGCCAGCAGCTTGGGGGGGGATAATTCACCCCTCCACTTT. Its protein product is CASSLGGDNSPLHF.

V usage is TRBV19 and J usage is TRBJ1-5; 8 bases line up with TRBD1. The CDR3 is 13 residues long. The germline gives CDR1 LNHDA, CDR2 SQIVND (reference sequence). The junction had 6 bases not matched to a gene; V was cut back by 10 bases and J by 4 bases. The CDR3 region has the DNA TGTGCCACTCAGGGGGCCCTAAATCAGCCCCAGCATTTT. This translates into CATQGALNQPQHF.

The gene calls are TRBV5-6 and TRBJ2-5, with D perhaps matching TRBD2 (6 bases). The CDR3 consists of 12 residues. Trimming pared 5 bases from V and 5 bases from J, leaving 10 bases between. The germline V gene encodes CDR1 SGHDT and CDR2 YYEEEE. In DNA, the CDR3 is TGTGCCAGCAGTGAAGGAGGGGAGACCCAGTACTTC. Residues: CASSEGGETQYF.

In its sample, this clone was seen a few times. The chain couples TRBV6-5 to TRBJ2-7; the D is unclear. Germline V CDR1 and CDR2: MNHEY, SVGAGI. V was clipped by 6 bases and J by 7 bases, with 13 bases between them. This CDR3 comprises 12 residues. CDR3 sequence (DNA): TGTGCCAGCAGCGCCAAAAACACGGAGCAGTACGTC. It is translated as CASSAKNTEQYV.

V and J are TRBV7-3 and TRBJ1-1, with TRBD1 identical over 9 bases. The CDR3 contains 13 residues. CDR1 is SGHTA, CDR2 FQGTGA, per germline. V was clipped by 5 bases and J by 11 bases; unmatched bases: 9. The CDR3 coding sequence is TGTGCCAGCAGCCCGCGGGACAGGGTTGGTGCTTTCTTT. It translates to CASSPRDRVGAFF.

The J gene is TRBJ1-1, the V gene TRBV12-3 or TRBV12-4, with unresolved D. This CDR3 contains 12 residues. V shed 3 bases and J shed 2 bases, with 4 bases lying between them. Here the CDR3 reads CASSFPNTEAFF. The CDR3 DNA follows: TGTGCCAGCAGTTTTCCAAACACTGAAGCTTTCTTT.

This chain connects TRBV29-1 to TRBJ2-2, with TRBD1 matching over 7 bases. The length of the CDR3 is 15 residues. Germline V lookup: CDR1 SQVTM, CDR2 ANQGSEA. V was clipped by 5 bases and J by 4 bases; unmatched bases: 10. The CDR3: CSVRHRDSVTGELFF. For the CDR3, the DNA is TGCAGCGTTCGGCACCGGGACAGCGTCACCGGGGAGCTGTTTTTT.

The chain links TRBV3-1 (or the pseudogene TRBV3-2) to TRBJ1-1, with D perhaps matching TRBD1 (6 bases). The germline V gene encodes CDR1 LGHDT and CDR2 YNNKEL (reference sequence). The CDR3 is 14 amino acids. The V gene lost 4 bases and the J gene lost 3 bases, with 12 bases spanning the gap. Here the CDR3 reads CASSPEGGYTEAFF. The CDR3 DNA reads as TGTGCCAGCAGCCCCGAGGGGGGGTACACTGAAGCTTTCTTT.

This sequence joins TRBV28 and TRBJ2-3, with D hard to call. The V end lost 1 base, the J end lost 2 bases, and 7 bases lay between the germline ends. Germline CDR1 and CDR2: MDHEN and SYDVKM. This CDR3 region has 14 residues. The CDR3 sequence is CASSLFLSTDTQYF. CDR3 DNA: TGTGCCAGCAGTTTATTCTTATCCACAGATACGCAGTATTTT.

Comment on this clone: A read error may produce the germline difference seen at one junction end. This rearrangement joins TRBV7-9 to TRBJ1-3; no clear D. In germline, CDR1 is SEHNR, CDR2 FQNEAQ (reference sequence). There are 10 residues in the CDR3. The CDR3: CASSFLADDF. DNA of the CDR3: TGTGCCAGCAGCTTCCTGGCTGATGATTTT.

The CDR3 region is CASSARSGAREQYF. The CDR3 nucleotides read TGTGCCAGCAGCGCCCGCTCGGGAGCTCGGGAGCAGTACTTC. V usage is TRBV9 and J usage is TRBJ2-7; D possibly corresponds to TRBD2 (6 bases). The germline V and J ends were trimmed by 3 bases and 7 bases, with 17 bases remaining between them. CDR1 is SGDLS, CDR2 YYNGEE, per germline. The CDR3 extends over 14 amino acids. The variable domain in full, completed from reference TRBV9 and TRBJ2-7, reads DSGVTQTPKHLITATGQRVTLRCSPRSGDLSVYWYQQSLDQGLQFLIQYYNGEERAKGNILERFSAQQFPDLHSELNLSSLELGDSALYFCASSARSGAREQYFGPGTRLTVT.

CDR3 amino acids: CASSRSSYNSPLHF. The CDR3 nucleotides read TGTGCCAGCTCCCGCAGCTCCTATAATTCACCCCTCCACTTT. V is TRBV6-5 and J is TRBJ1-6; D is unresolved. CDR1 MNHEY and CDR2 SVGAGI come from the germline V gene. The CDR3 extends over 14 amino acids. V dropped 8 bases and J dropped 0 bases, with 8 bases sitting between them.